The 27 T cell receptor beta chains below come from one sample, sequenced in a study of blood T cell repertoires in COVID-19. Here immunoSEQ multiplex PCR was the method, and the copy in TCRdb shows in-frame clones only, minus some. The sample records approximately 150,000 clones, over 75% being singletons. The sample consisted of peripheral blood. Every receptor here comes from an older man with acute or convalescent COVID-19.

The CDR3 coding sequence is TGTGCCAGCACCCTCACCGAGGTTAACACTGAAGCTTTCTTT. Amino acids: CASTLTEVNTEAFF. The chain recombines TRBV2 with TRBJ1-1, with D uncertain. This CDR3 region has 14 residues. V was pared by 7 bases and J by 2 bases, with 14 bases between. Germline V lookup: CDR1 SNHLY, CDR2 FYNNEI.

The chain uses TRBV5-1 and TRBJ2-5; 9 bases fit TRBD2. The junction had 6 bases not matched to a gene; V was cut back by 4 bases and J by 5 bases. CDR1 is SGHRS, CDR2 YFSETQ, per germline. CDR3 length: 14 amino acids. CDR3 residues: CASSGGRGGETQYF. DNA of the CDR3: TGCGCCAGCAGCGGCGGGAGGGGCGGGGAGACCCAGTACTTC.

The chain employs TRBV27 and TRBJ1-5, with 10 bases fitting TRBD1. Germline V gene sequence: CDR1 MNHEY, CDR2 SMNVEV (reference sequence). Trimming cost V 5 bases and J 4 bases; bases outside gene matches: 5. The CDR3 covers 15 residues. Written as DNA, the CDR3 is TGTGCCAGCAGTGCTACGGGACAGGGGAATCAGCCCCAGCATTTT. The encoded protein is CASSATGQGNQPQHF.

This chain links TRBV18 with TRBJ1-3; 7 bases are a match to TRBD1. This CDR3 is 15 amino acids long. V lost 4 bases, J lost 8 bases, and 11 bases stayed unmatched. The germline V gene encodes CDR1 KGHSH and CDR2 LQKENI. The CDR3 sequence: CASSQGTADFDTIYF. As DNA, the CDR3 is TGTGCCAGCTCACAAGGGACAGCCGATTTTGACACCATATATTTT. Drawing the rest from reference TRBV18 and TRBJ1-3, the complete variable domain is NAGVMQNPRHLVRRRGQEARLRCSPMKGHSHVYWYRQLPEEGLKFMVYLQKENIIDESGMPKERFSAEFPKEGPSILRIQQVVRGDSAAYFCASSQGTADFDTIYFGEGSWLTVV.

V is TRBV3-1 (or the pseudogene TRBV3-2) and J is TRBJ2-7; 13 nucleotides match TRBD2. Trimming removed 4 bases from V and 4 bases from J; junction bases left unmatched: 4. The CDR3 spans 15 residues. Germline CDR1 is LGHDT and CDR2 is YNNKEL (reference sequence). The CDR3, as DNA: TGTGCCAGCAGCCCGGGACTAGCGGGATGGTACGAGCAGTACTTC. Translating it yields CASSPGLAGWYEQYF.

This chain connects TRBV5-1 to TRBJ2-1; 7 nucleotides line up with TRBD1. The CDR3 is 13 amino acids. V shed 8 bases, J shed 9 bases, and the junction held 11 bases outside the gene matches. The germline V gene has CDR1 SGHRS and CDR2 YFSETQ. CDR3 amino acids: CASNQGEFGEQFF. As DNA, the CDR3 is TGCGCCAGTAACCAGGGGGAATTTGGTGAGCAGTTCTTC.

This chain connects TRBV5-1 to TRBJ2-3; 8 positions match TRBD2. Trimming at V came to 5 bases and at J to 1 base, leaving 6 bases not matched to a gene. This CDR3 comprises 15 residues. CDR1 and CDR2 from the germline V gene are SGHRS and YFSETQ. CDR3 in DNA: TGCGCCAGCAGTTTTACTAGCGGACGCACAGATACGCAGTATTTT. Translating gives CASSFTSGRTDTQYF.

The CDR3 spells CASRSLTREKLFF. The CDR3 nucleotides are TGTGCCAGCAGATCTTTAACCAGGGAAAAACTGTTTTTT. V usage is TRBV12-3 or TRBV12-4 and J usage is TRBJ1-4; no reliable D call. CDR3 length equals 13 residues. V was clipped by 6 bases and J by 8 bases, with 13 bases between them.

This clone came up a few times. CDR3 amino acids: CASSFRRGTGGEKLFF. Written as DNA, the CDR3 is TGTGCCAGCAGTTTTAGGAGGGGGACAGGGGGTGAAAAACTGTTTTTT. The chain couples TRBV27 to TRBJ1-4; 11 bases line up with TRBD1. The CDR3 covers 16 residues. Germline lookup yields CDR1 MNHEY and CDR2 SMNVEV (reference sequence). The ends lost 3 bases at V and 7 bases at J; junction bases unmatched: 7. Looking up the rest from reference TRBV27 and TRBJ1-4 gives the full variable domain: EAQVTQNPRYLITVTGKKLTVTCSQNMNHEYMSWYRQDPGLGLRQIYYSMNVEVTDKGDVPEGYKVSRKEKRNFPLILESPSPNQTSLYFCASSFRRGTGGEKLFFGSGTQLSVL.

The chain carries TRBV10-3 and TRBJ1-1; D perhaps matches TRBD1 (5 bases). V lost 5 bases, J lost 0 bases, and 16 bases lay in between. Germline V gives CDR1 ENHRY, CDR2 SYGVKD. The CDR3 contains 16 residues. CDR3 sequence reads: CAISSGGSRMNTEAFF. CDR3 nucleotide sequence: TGTGCCATCAGTAGCGGGGGGTCGCGGATGAACACTGAAGCTTTCTTT.

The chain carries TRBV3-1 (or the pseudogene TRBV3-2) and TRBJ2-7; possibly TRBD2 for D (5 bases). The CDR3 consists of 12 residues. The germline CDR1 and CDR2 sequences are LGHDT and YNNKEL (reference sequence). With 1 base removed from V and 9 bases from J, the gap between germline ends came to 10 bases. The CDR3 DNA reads TGTGCCAGCAGCCAAGGCCCGAGCGGGCAGTACTTC. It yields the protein CASSQGPSGQYF.

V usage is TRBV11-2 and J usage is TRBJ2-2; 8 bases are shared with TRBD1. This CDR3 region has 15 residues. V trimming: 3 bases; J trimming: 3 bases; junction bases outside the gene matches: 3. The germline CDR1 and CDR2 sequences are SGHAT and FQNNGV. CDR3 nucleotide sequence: TGTGCCAGCAGCTTGAGGGGACAGGACACCGGGGAGCTGTTTTTT. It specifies CASSLRGQDTGELFF.

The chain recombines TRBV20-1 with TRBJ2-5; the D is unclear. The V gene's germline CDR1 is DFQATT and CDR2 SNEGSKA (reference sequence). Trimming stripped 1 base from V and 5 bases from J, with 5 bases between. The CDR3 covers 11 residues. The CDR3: CSARVSETQYF. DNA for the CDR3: TGCAGTGCTAGAGTGAGCGAGACCCAGTACTTC.

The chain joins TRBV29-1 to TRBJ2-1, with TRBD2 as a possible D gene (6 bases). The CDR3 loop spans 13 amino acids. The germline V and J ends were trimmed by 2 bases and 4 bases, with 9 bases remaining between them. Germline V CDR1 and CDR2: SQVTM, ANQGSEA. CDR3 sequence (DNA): TGCAGCGTTGAAATGCGGGGATACAATGAGCAGTTCTTC. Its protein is CSVEMRGYNEQFF.

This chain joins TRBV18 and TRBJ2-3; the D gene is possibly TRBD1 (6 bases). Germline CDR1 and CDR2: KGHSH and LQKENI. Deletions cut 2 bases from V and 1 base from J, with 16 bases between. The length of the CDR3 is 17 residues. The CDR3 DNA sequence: TGTGCCAGCTCACCAACATCGACCAGGGGAGGCACAGATACGCAGTATTTT. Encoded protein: CASSPTSTRGGTDTQYF. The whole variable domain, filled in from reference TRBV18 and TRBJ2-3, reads NAGVMQNPRHLVRRRGQEARLRCSPMKGHSHVYWYRQLPEEGLKFMVYLQKENIIDESGMPKERFSAEFPKEGPSILRIQQVVRGDSAAYFCASSPTSTRGGTDTQYFGPGTRLTVL.

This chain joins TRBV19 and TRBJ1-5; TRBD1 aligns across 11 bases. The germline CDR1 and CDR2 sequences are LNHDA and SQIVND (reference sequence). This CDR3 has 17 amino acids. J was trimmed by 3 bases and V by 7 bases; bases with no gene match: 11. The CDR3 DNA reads TGTGCCAGTAAGGGGACGGACAGGGGGCAATTCAATCAGCCCCAGCATTTT. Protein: CASKGTDRGQFNQPQHF.

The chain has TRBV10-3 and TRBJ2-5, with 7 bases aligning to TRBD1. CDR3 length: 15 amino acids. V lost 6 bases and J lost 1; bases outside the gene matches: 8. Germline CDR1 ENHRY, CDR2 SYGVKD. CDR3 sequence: CAISRDSLSQETQYF. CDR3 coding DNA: TGTGCCATCAGCCGGGACAGCTTGAGCCAAGAGACCCAGTACTTC.

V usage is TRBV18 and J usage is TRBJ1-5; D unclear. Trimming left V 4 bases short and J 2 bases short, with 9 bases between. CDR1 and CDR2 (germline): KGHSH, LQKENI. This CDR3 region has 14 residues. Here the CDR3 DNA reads TGTGCCAGCTCACGTATCGAGGGCAATCAGCCCCAGCATTTT. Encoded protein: CASSRIEGNQPQHF.

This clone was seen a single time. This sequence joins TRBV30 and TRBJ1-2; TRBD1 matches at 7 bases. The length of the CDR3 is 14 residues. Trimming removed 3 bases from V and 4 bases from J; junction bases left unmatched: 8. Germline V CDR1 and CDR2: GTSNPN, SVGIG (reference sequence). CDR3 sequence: CAWRKNRGSYGYTF. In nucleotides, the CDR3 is TGTGCCTGGAGAAAAAACAGGGGAAGCTATGGCTACACCTTC.

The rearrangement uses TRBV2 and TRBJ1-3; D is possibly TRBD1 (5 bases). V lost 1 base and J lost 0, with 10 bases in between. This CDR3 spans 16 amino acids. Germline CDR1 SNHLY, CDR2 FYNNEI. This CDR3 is CASSEGGTLSGNTIYF. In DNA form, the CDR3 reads TGTGCCAGCAGTGAAGGGGGCACACTCTCTGGAAACACCATATATTTT.

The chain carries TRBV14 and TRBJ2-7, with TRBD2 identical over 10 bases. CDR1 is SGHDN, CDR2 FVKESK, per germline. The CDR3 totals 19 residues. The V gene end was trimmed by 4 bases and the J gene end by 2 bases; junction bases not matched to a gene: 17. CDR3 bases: TGTGCCAGCAGCCGTTTACCCAAGGGCCTAGCGGGAGACCCCTACGAGCAGTACTTC. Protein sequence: CASSRLPKGLAGDPYEQYF.

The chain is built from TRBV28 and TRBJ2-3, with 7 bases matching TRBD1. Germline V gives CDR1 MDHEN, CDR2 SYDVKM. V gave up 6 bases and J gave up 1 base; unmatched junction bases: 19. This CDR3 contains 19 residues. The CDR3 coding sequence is TGTGCCAGCAGCTCGATACAGGGGTTCGGCAGCGGTCGCACAGATACGCAGTATTTT. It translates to CASSSIQGFGSGRTDTQYF.

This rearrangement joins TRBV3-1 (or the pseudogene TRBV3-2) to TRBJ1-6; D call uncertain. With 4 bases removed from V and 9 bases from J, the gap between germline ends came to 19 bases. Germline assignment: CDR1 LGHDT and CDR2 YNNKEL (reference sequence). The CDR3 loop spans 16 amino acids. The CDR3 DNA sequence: TGTGCCAGCAGCCCGAATGCGGCGGGCCCCGGTTCACCCCTCCACTTT. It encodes CASSPNAAGPGSPLHF.

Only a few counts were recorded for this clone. CDR3 loop: CASRVGHADNTEAFF. The CDR3 DNA sequence: TGCGCCAGCAGGGTGGGTCATGCGGATAACACTGAAGCTTTCTTT. The genes are TRBV5-1 and TRBJ1-1; D unclear. This CDR3 region has 15 residues. Per germline, CDR1 SGHRS and CDR2 YFSETQ. V was clipped by 5 bases and J by 2 bases, with 16 bases between them. Filled out from reference TRBV5-1 and TRBJ1-1, the complete variable domain reads KAGVTQTPRYLIKTRGQQVTLSCSPISGHRSVSWYQQTPGQGLQFLFEYFSETQRNKGNFPGRFSGRQFSNSRSEMNVSTLELGDSALYLCASRVGHADNTEAFFGQGTRLTVV.

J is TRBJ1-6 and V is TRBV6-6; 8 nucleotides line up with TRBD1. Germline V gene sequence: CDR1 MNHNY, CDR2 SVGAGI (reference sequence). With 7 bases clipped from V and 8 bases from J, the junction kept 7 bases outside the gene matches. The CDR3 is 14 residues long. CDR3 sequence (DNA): TGTGCCAGCATAGCGGACAGGGAGTATTCACCCCTCCACTTT. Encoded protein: CASIADREYSPLHF.

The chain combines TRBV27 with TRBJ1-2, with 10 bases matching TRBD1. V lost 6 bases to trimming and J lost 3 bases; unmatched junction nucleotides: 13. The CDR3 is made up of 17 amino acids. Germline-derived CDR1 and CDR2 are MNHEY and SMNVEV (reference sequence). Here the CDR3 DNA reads TGTGCCAGCAGCCTATCGCCGGGACAGGGGAAAGACTATGGCTACACCTTC. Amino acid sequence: CASSLSPGQGKDYGYTF.

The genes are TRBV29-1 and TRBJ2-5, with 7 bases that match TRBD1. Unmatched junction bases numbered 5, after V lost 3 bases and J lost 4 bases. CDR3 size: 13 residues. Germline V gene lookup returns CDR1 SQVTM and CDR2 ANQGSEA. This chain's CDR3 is CSVDGAGGETQYF. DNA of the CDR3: TGCAGCGTTGATGGTGCAGGGGGAGAGACCCAGTACTTC.